This note documents a single T cell receptor (beta chain) sequence. The data were taken from a study of blood T cell repertoires in COVID-19. Study at large: Samples of COVID-19 (acute and convalescent) were obtained from the United States, Italy and Spain. Nucleic acid was either cDNA or gDNA, and it came from T cells, B-cell-depleted T cells, or PBMCs.

Per the original data handling: The assay estimated nucleated cells by amplifying reference gene primers. Assay: immunoSEQ multiplex PCR; the TCRdb copy retains only in-frame clones and omits some. The V and J calls and clone size are taken from that table; D and trimming were inferred from the DNA. The repertoire holds roughly 290,000 clones, with 70% to 90% as singletons. The sequencing sample was made of peripheral blood. The TCR originated in a woman between 25 and 40 years old who had recovered from COVID-19.

CDR3 residues: CASSLEVGQSYEQYF. In DNA form, the CDR3 reads TGCGCCAGCAGCTTGGAGGTGGGACAGTCCTACGAGCAGTACTTC. The chain is built from TRBV5-1 and TRBJ2-7, with TRBD1 matching over 7 bases. The CDR3 sequence is 15 residues long. Germline CDR1 SGHRS, CDR2 YFSETQ. With 0 bases clipped from V and 1 base from J, the junction kept 4 bases outside the gene matches.